This is a list of T cell receptor beta chains from one sample in a study of cytomegalovirus exposure and HLA in healthy donors. Assay: immunoSEQ multiplex PCR; the TCRdb copy retains only in-frame clones and omits some. The table has 200,000 to 250,000 clones, 75% to 85% seen once. The sequenced material came from PBMCs. These receptors were taken from a woman in her sixties in good health and CMV-seropositive. The CDR3 runs from the conserved cysteine through the conserved F or W. D genes are given only for firm matches. The listing skips clone size in some rows; elsewhere it reads once, few, many or a size class.

v_call: TRBV15
clone_size: NA
j_call: TRBJ2-7
d_call: NA
cdr3_aa: CATSRDRLAGGEQYF
cdr3_nt: TGTGCCACCAGCAGAGATCGTTTGGCAGGGGGGGAGCAGTACTTC

v_call: TRBV2
clone_size: NA
j_call: TRBJ2-5
d_call: TRBD1
cdr3_aa: CASRDTGTGGQETQYF
cdr3_nt: TGTGCCAGCAGAGACACCGGGACAGGTGGGCAAGAGACCCAGTACTTC

v_call: TRBV6-5
clone_size: NA
j_call: TRBJ1-4
d_call: NA
cdr3_aa: CASSRGAEKLFF
cdr3_nt: TGTGCCAGCAGCCGCGGTGCTGAAAAACTGTTTTTT

v_call: TRBV5-1
clone_size: few
j_call: TRBJ1-4
d_call: NA
cdr3_aa: CASSLARGADEKLFF
cdr3_nt: TGCGCCAGCAGCCTAGCTCGGGGGGCGGATGAAAAACTGTTTTTT

v_call: TRBV5-4
clone_size: NA
j_call: TRBJ2-7
d_call: NA
cdr3_aa: CASSPGGGLSYEQYF
cdr3_nt: TGTGCCAGCAGCCCTGGTGGGGGACTGTCCTACGAGCAGTACTTC

v_call: TRBV2
clone_size: NA
j_call: TRBJ2-7
d_call: TRBD2
cdr3_aa: CASRSSGSTYEQYF
cdr3_nt: TGTGCCAGCAGATCTAGCGGAAGTACCTACGAGCAGTACTTC

v_call: TRBV28
clone_size: few
j_call: TRBJ1-2
d_call: NA
cdr3_aa: CASTYDRLGGYTF
cdr3_nt: TGTGCCAGCACCTACGACAGGCTCGGTGGCTACACCTTC

v_call: TRBV7-8
clone_size: few
j_call: TRBJ2-1
d_call: TRBD2
cdr3_aa: CASTGLAGEQFF
cdr3_nt: TGTGCCAGCACGGGACTAGCTGGTGAGCAGTTCTTC

v_call: TRBV7-9
clone_size: once
j_call: TRBJ2-1
d_call: TRBD1
cdr3_aa: CASSPQDRGVTEQFF
cdr3_nt: TGTGCCAGCAGCCCCCAGGACAGGGGAGTCACGGAGCAGTTCTTC

v_call: TRBV7-9
clone_size: NA
j_call: TRBJ1-1
d_call: NA
cdr3_aa: CASSFRLTNTEAFF
cdr3_nt: TGTGCCAGCAGCTTTAGACTAACGAACACTGAAGCTTTCTTT

v_call: TRBV28
clone_size: NA
j_call: TRBJ2-5
d_call: NA
cdr3_aa: CASTSGTQKETQYF
cdr3_nt: TGTGCCAGCACGTCTGGGACACAGAAAGAGACCCAGTACTTC

v_call: TRBV19
clone_size: few
j_call: TRBJ2-3
d_call: TRBD1
cdr3_aa: CASSSGTARRVDTQYF
cdr3_nt: TGTGCCAGTAGTTCTGGGACAGCTAGGAGAGTGGATACGCAGTATTTT

v_call: TRBV4-2
clone_size: NA
j_call: TRBJ1-5
d_call: NA
cdr3_aa: CASSQDQGQPQHF
cdr3_nt: TGTGCCAGCAGCCAAGATCAGGGACAGCCCCAGCATTTT

v_call: TRBV5-1
clone_size: NA
j_call: TRBJ2-7
d_call: NA
cdr3_aa: CASSLQRWGGDVYEQYF
cdr3_nt: TGCGCCAGCAGCTTGCAGAGATGGGGGGGCGATGTGTACGAGCAGTACTTC

v_call: TRBV5-1
clone_size: NA
j_call: TRBJ1-1
d_call: NA
cdr3_aa: CASSLAGDFLGTEAFF
cdr3_nt: TGCGCCAGCAGCTTGGCCGGGGATTTCTTGGGCACTGAAGCTTTCTTT

v_call: TRBV10-2
clone_size: NA
j_call: TRBJ1-6
d_call: TRBD1
cdr3_aa: CASSTGTGESSPLHF
cdr3_nt: TGCGCCAGCAGTACCGGGACAGGGGAGAGTTCACCCCTCCACTTT

v_call: TRBV19
clone_size: NA
j_call: TRBJ2-7
d_call: TRBD1
cdr3_aa: CASSIGGTGNYEQYF
cdr3_nt: TGTGCCAGTAGTATAGGTGGGACAGGGAACTACGAGCAGTACTTC

v_call: TRBV2
clone_size: NA
j_call: TRBJ2-7
d_call: TRBD1
cdr3_aa: CASSPGQGFEQYF
cdr3_nt: TGTGCCAGCAGTCCGGGACAGGGATTCGAGCAGTACTTC

v_call: TRBV5-1
clone_size: NA
j_call: TRBJ2-5
d_call: NA
cdr3_aa: CASSLTTGHLGETQYF
cdr3_nt: TGCGCCAGCAGCCTCACTACTGGACACCTCGGGGAGACCCAGTACTTC

v_call: TRBV6-4
clone_size: NA
j_call: TRBJ2-1
d_call: TRBD2
cdr3_aa: CASSVSAGYEQFF
cdr3_nt: TGTGCCAGCAGTGTTTCAGCGGGGTATGAGCAGTTCTTC

v_call: TRBV18
clone_size: NA
j_call: TRBJ2-7
d_call: TRBD1
cdr3_aa: CASSPGTDYEQYF
cdr3_nt: TGTGCCAGCTCACCCGGGACAGACTACGAGCAGTACTTC

v_call: TRBV6-5
clone_size: few
j_call: TRBJ1-1
d_call: NA
cdr3_aa: CASTRDTEAFF
cdr3_nt: TGTGCCAGCACCCGTGACACTGAAGCTTTCTTT

v_call: TRBV4-2
clone_size: NA
j_call: TRBJ2-3
d_call: TRBD2
cdr3_aa: CASSRTGTSVDTQYF
cdr3_nt: TGTGCCAGCAGCCGGACCGGGACTAGCGTAGATACGCAGTATTTT

v_call: TRBV5-1
clone_size: NA
j_call: TRBJ2-4
d_call: NA
cdr3_aa: CASHPGRGSGAKNIQYF
cdr3_nt: TGCGCCAGCCACCCCGGACGGGGGAGTGGGGCCAAAAACATTCAGTACTTC

v_call: TRBV10-2
clone_size: NA
j_call: TRBJ2-6
d_call: NA
cdr3_aa: CASRTTGANVLTF
cdr3_nt: TGCGCCAGCCGGACTACTGGGGCCAACGTCCTGACTTTC

v_call: TRBV7-8
clone_size: NA
j_call: TRBJ1-3
d_call: NA
cdr3_aa: CASSLRDSGNTIYF
cdr3_nt: TGTGCCAGCAGCTTACGAGACTCTGGAAACACCATATATTTT

v_call: TRBV5-1
clone_size: NA
j_call: TRBJ2-7
d_call: NA
cdr3_aa: CASNSNYEQYF
cdr3_nt: TGCGCCAGCAATAGTAACTACGAGCAGTACTTC

v_call: TRBV2
clone_size: NA
j_call: TRBJ2-3
d_call: TRBD1
cdr3_aa: CASHREGLDREPDTQYF
cdr3_nt: TGTGCCAGCCATCGAGAAGGCTTGGACAGGGAGCCAGATACGCAGTATTTT

v_call: TRBV1
clone_size: NA
j_call: TRBJ1-2
d_call: NA
cdr3_aa: CTSSQSTGGYGYTF
cdr3_nt: TGCACCAGCAGCCAGTCGACAGGGGGATATGGCTACACCTTC

v_call: TRBV19
clone_size: few
j_call: TRBJ2-3
d_call: TRBD2
cdr3_aa: CASNVIAGRTDTQYF
cdr3_nt: TGTGCCAGTAACGTAATAGCGGGACGCACAGATACGCAGTATTTT

v_call: TRBV9
clone_size: NA
j_call: TRBJ2-5
d_call: TRBD1
cdr3_aa: CASSPPTGGRETQYF
cdr3_nt: TGTGCCAGCAGCCCCCCCACAGGGGGCCGGGAGACCCAGTACTTC

v_call: TRBV15
clone_size: NA
j_call: TRBJ2-2
d_call: TRBD1
cdr3_aa: CATSSSDRPNTGELFF
cdr3_nt: TGTGCCACCAGCAGCTCGGACAGGCCGAACACCGGGGAGCTGTTTTTT

v_call: TRBV10-1
clone_size: NA
j_call: TRBJ1-1
d_call: NA
cdr3_aa: CASSQTKSNTEAFF
cdr3_nt: TGCGCCAGCAGTCAGACAAAATCCAACACTGAAGCTTTCTTT

v_call: TRBV5-1
clone_size: NA
j_call: TRBJ2-3
d_call: NA
cdr3_aa: CASSPTGGVDTQYF
cdr3_nt: TGCGCCAGCAGCCCTACAGGGGGGGTAGATACGCAGTATTTT

v_call: TRBV9
clone_size: NA
j_call: TRBJ2-7
d_call: TRBD1
cdr3_aa: CASSVGGTGHYEQYF
cdr3_nt: TGTGCCAGCAGCGTAGGCGGGACAGGGCACTACGAGCAGTACTTC

v_call: TRBV5-1
clone_size: NA
j_call: TRBJ2-7
d_call: TRBD2
cdr3_aa: CASSQSGGTYEQYF
cdr3_nt: TGCGCCAGCAGCCAAAGCGGGGGAACCTACGAGCAGTACTTC

v_call: TRBV10-3
clone_size: once
j_call: TRBJ1-2
d_call: TRBD1
cdr3_aa: CAIRTGGDYGYTF
cdr3_nt: TGCGCCATCAGGACAGGGGGTGACTATGGCTACACCTTC

v_call: TRBV15
clone_size: NA
j_call: TRBJ2-7
d_call: NA
cdr3_aa: CATSRERERSHEQYF
cdr3_nt: TGTGCCACCAGCAGAGAGCGGGAAAGGAGCCACGAGCAGTACTTC

v_call: TRBV9
clone_size: once
j_call: TRBJ2-1
d_call: TRBD2
cdr3_aa: CASSVDPSWEGEQFF
cdr3_nt: TGTGCCAGCAGCGTAGATCCTAGTTGGGAGGGTGAGCAGTTCTTC

v_call: TRBV6-1
clone_size: NA
j_call: TRBJ2-7
d_call: NA
cdr3_aa: CASSGGPTYEQYF
cdr3_nt: TGTGCCAGCAGTGGGGGCCCAACCTACGAGCAGTACTTC

v_call: TRBV5-6
clone_size: NA
j_call: TRBJ1-4
d_call: NA
cdr3_aa: CASSLRTTNEKLFF
cdr3_nt: TGTGCCAGCAGCTTGAGGACTACTAATGAAAAACTGTTTTTT

v_call: TRBV2
clone_size: NA
j_call: TRBJ2-1
d_call: NA
cdr3_aa: CASSVAASYNEQFF
cdr3_nt: TGTGCCAGCAGTGTGGCGGCCTCCTACAATGAGCAGTTCTTC

v_call: TRBV6-8
clone_size: once
j_call: TRBJ2-3
d_call: TRBD2
cdr3_aa: CASKPSGSGDTQYF
cdr3_nt: TGTGCCAGCAAGCCTAGCGGGAGTGGGGATACGCAGTATTTT

v_call: TRBV27
clone_size: NA
j_call: TRBJ2-1
d_call: TRBD1
cdr3_aa: CASSLRQGGRDEQFF
cdr3_nt: TGTGCCAGCAGTTTAAGACAGGGGGGAAGGGATGAGCAGTTCTTC

v_call: TRBV27
clone_size: NA
j_call: TRBJ1-5
d_call: NA
cdr3_aa: CASSSGLQNQPQHF
cdr3_nt: TGTGCCAGCAGTTCGGGACTTCAGAATCAGCCCCAGCATTTT

v_call: TRBV14
clone_size: NA
j_call: TRBJ2-5
d_call: NA
cdr3_aa: CASSSRGLLRETQYF
cdr3_nt: TGTGCCAGCAGTTCTAGGGGCCTACTAAGGGAGACCCAGTACTTC

v_call: TRBV30
clone_size: NA
j_call: TRBJ1-1
d_call: TRBD1
cdr3_aa: CASRTGLSEAFF
cdr3_nt: TGTGCTTCCCGGACAGGGTTGTCTGAAGCTTTCTTT

v_call: TRBV6-5
clone_size: NA
j_call: TRBJ2-1
d_call: TRBD2
cdr3_aa: CASRWTSRNEQFF
cdr3_nt: TGTGCCAGCAGGTGGACTAGCAGGAATGAGCAGTTCTTC

v_call: TRBV5-1
clone_size: NA
j_call: TRBJ2-3
d_call: NA
cdr3_aa: CASSWSGAGTDTQYF
cdr3_nt: TGCGCCAGCAGCTGGAGCGGCGCTGGCACAGATACGCAGTATTTT

v_call: TRBV7-9
clone_size: NA
j_call: TRBJ2-1
d_call: NA
cdr3_aa: CASSLAVRGSYNEQFF
cdr3_nt: TGTGCCAGCAGCTTAGCTGTCAGGGGCTCCTACAATGAGCAGTTCTTC

v_call: TRBV19
clone_size: NA
j_call: TRBJ1-4
d_call: NA
cdr3_aa: CASSLQGTNEKLFF
cdr3_nt: TGTGCCAGTAGTCTTCAGGGAACTAATGAAAAACTGTTTTTT

v_call: TRBV29-1
clone_size: NA
j_call: TRBJ1-4
d_call: NA
cdr3_aa: CSVRPGEKLFF
cdr3_nt: TGCAGCGTTCGGCCAGGGGAAAAACTGTTTTTT

v_call: TRBV28
clone_size: NA
j_call: TRBJ2-1
d_call: NA
cdr3_aa: CASSTGETSAYNEQFF
cdr3_nt: TGTGCCAGTTCCACCGGAGAGACGAGTGCCTACAATGAGCAGTTCTTC

v_call: TRBV18
clone_size: NA
j_call: TRBJ2-7
d_call: TRBD1
cdr3_aa: CASSPHGTGDEQYF
cdr3_nt: TGTGCCAGCTCACCGCATGGGACAGGGGACGAGCAGTACTTC

v_call: TRBV15
clone_size: NA
j_call: TRBJ2-1
d_call: NA
cdr3_aa: CATSRDPREQFF
cdr3_nt: TGTGCCACCAGCAGAGATCCCAGGGAGCAGTTCTTC

v_call: TRBV5-1
clone_size: NA
j_call: TRBJ2-7
d_call: TRBD1
cdr3_aa: CASSWDSSYEQYF
cdr3_nt: TGCGCCAGCAGTTGGGACAGCTCCTACGAGCAGTACTTC

v_call: TRBV15
clone_size: NA
j_call: TRBJ2-2
d_call: NA
cdr3_aa: CATGLPSVAGELFF
cdr3_nt: TGTGCCACGGGACTTCCGAGTGTCGCCGGGGAGCTGTTTTTT

v_call: TRBV5-4
clone_size: NA
j_call: TRBJ2-1
d_call: TRBD1
cdr3_aa: CASSLTGSANEQFF
cdr3_nt: TGTGCCAGCAGCCTGACAGGGAGCGCCAATGAGCAGTTCTTC

v_call: TRBV5-1
clone_size: NA
j_call: TRBJ2-7
d_call: TRBD2
cdr3_aa: CASSIGTSGSSYEQYF
cdr3_nt: TGCGCCAGCAGCATTGGGACTAGCGGGAGCTCCTACGAGCAGTACTTC